This is a list of T cell receptor beta chains from one sample in a study of T cell repertoires in cytomegalovirus infection. These receptors' antigens are unknown. TCRdb called the reads again in MiXCR, with one record for every CDR3 protein. The data contain roughly 68,000 distinct CDR3 sequences, 20% to 25% of them singletons. Input material: PBMCs, sequenced either directly or after in vitro stimulation (not recorded which). These TCRs come from a human donor in good health (CMV status not recorded). Some clones in this sample may be carry-over from other donors' samples. Both conserved end residues are part of each CDR3. The order of the fields is clone size, V gene, D gene, J gene, CDR3 protein, CDR3 DNA. The D gene is left open where the match is weak. Size tells how often a clone was seen (once, few, many) or the class of an expanded clone, and some rows leave it out.

.	TRBV6-5	.	TRBJ1-2	CASSYSVDIYGYTF	TGTGCCAGCAGTTACTCCGTCGACATTTATGGCTACACCTTC
many	TRBV30	.	TRBJ2-3	CAWNLVGTDTQYF	TGTGCCTGGAACCTCGTAGGCACAGATACGCAGTATTTT
few	TRBV4-3	.	TRBJ1-4	CASSQEAQAAKGEKLFF	TGCGCCAGCAGCCAAGAAGCACAGGCCGCCAAGGGTGAAAAACTGTTTTTT
.	TRBV28	.	TRBJ1-2	CASRYYGYTF	TGTGCCAGCAGGTACTATGGCTACACCTTC
.	TRBV12-3/TRBV12-4	TRBD1	TRBJ1-1	CASTNRGSTEAFF	TGTGCCAGCACTAACAGGGGTTCCACTGAAGCTTTCTTT
few	TRBV7-9	.	TRBJ2-3	CASSPTGGLDTQYF	TGTGCCAGCAGCCCCACTGGGGGTCTAGATACGCAGTATTTT
many	TRBV12-5	TRBD1	TRBJ1-1	CASGLVVGGAVAGAFF	TGTGCTAGTGGTTTGGTAGTAGGGGGCGCCGTGGCTGGTGCTTTCTTT
.	TRBV6-2/TRBV6-3	.	TRBJ2-2	CASSFGRYHTGELFF	TGTGCCAGCAGTTTCGGGCGGTACCACACCGGGGAGCTGTTTTTT
few	TRBV28	.	TRBJ1-4	CASSSPGDNNEKLFF	TGTGCCAGCAGTTCCCCGGGAGACAATAATGAAAAACTGTTTTTT
few	TRBV7-9	TRBD2	TRBJ2-5	CASSLALSGNQETQYF	TGTGCCAGCAGCTTGGCCCTTAGCGGGAACCAAGAGACCCAGTACTTC
few	TRBV20-1	.	TRBJ1-1	CSARSREGRNTEAFF	TGCAGTGCTAGGTCCAGGGAAGGGAGGAACACTGAAGCTTTCTTT
medium-sized	TRBV18	.	TRBJ1-5	CASSPSGDQPQHF	TGTGCCAGCTCACCATCCGGGGATCAGCCCCAGCATTTT
.	TRBV7-8	TRBD2	TRBJ2-1	CASSLALAVGSEQFF	TGTGCCAGCAGCTTAGCCCTAGCGGTAGGCAGTGAGCAGTTCTTC
.	TRBV11-3	.	TRBJ2-1	CASSLITYNEQFF	TGTGCCAGCAGCTTAATCACCTACAATGAGCAGTTCTTC
many	TRBV6-1	.	TRBJ1-5	CASSEEFGGNQPQHF	TGTGCCAGCAGTGAAGAGTTCGGAGGCAATCAGCCCCAGCATTTT
many	TRBV7-2	TRBD1	TRBJ2-3	CASSAGQGWADTQYF	TGTGCCAGCAGTGCCGGACAGGGATGGGCAGATACGCAGTATTTT
.	TRBV6-2/TRBV6-3	TRBD2	TRBJ2-4	CASSYPGTSGGAKNIQYF	TGTGCCAGCAGTTACCCCGGGACTAGCGGTGGCGCCAAAAACATTCAGTACTTC
many	TRBV7-2	.	TRBJ2-7	CASSLLGGAPREQYF	TGTGCCAGCAGCTTACTCGGGGGCGCCCCTAGGGAGCAGTACTTC
few	TRBV7-2	.	TRBJ2-7	CASSFRSGSTIYEQYF	TGTGCCAGCAGCTTTAGGAGTGGGTCTACGATTTACGAGCAGTACTTC
.	TRBV29-1	.	TRBJ1-2	CSGSLGGGHGYTF	TGCAGCGGATCCCTCGGGGGCGGTCATGGCTACACCTTC
few	TRBV18	.	TRBJ1-2	CASSPRGSYGYTF	TGTGCCAGCTCACCCCGGGGGTCCTATGGCTACACCTTC
.	TRBV6-2/TRBV6-3	.	TRBJ2-7	CASSYGMQQYF	TGTGCCAGCAGTTACGGTATGCAGCAGTACTTC
few	TRBV7-2	.	TRBJ2-5	CASSFTGTVGETQYF	TGTGCCAGCAGCTTCACGGGCACCGTAGGGGAGACCCAGTACTTC
many	TRBV12-3/TRBV12-4	.	TRBJ2-1	CASSSWAGSYNEQFF	TGTGCCAGCAGTTCCTGGGCGGGATCCTACAATGAGCAGTTCTTC
few	TRBV28	.	TRBJ1-2	CASSPPATPEVGYTF	TGTGCCAGCAGTCCACCCGCGACACCCGAGGTCGGCTACACCTTC
few	TRBV13	TRBD2	TRBJ2-1	CASSLTMYQPPGLAGDSTYNEQFF	TGTGCCAGCAGCTTAACAATGTATCAACCTCCGGGACTAGCGGGGGACTCGACCTACAATGAGCAGTTCTTC
few	TRBV6-6	TRBD1	TRBJ1-5	CASRTKGAGGGQPQHF	TGTGCCAGCAGAACCAAGGGGGCTGGGGGAGGTCAGCCCCAGCATTTT
.	TRBV5-4	.	TRBJ2-1	CASSWDLQGPGGGNEQFF	TGTGCCAGCAGCTGGGACCTACAGGGCCCAGGGGGGGGCAATGAGCAGTTCTTC
.	TRBV9	TRBD2	TRBJ2-7	CASGGLAGGPGEQYF	TGTGCCAGCGGGGGACTAGCGGGAGGGCCGGGGGAGCAGTACTTC
.	TRBV11-2	TRBD1	TRBJ1-1	CASSVRQGGTEAFF	TGTGCCAGCAGCGTACGACAGGGGGGGACTGAAGCTTTCTTT
.	TRBV12-3/TRBV12-4	.	TRBJ2-7	CASSFLGIYEQYF	TGTGCCAGCAGTTTCCTGGGGATCTACGAGCAGTACTTC
few	TRBV10-3	TRBD1	TRBJ1-4	CAISESGQAGEKLFF	TGTGCCATCAGTGAGTCCGGACAGGCAGGCGAAAAACTGTTTTTT
few	TRBV5-5	.	TRBJ2-1	CASSLYGSSYNEQFF	TGTGCCAGCAGCTTATACGGGAGCTCCTACAATGAGCAGTTCTTC
.	TRBV6-2/TRBV6-3	TRBD2	TRBJ2-7	CASNPIAGRPYEQYF	TGTGCCAGCAACCCAATAGCGGGACGACCCTACGAGCAGTACTTC
.	TRBV5-4	.	TRBJ2-3	CASSSSRGRDTQYF	TGTGCCAGCAGCTCCAGTCGTGGGCGAGATACGCAGTATTTT
few	TRBV6-2/TRBV6-3	.	TRBJ1-6	CASSYYGLRTDF	TGTGCCAGCAGTTATTACGGTTTACGGACTGACTTT
few	TRBV25-1	TRBD1	TRBJ1-1	CASSGWEGATEAFF	TGTGCCAGCAGTGGTTGGGAGGGGGCTACTGAAGCTTTCTTT
few	TRBV7-7	TRBD2	TRBJ2-1	CASSLGSGNHNEQFF	TGTGCTAGCAGCTTAGGAAGCGGGAATCACAATGAGCAGTTCTTC
.	TRBV7-9	TRBD1	TRBJ1-3	CASRGTGGASGKTIYF	TGTGCCAGCAGAGGGACAGGGGGCGCGTCTGGAAAAACCATATATTTT
.	TRBV13	.	TRBJ1-3	CASSPRAPSGNTIYF	TGTGCCAGCAGCCCCAGAGCTCCCTCCGGTAACACCATATATTTT
.	TRBV19	.	TRBJ1-2	CASSPDPDYGYTF	TGTGCCAGTAGCCCCGACCCGGACTATGGCTACACCTTC
many	TRBV7-2	TRBD1	TRBJ1-3	CASSPNRGIGNTIYF	TGTGCCAGCAGCCCAAACAGGGGTATCGGAAACACCATATATTTT
.	TRBV11-2	TRBD2	TRBJ2-1	CASSSNSPGLARNEQFF	TGTGCCAGCAGCTCTAATTCACCGGGACTAGCGCGGAATGAGCAGTTCTTC
few	TRBV28	.	TRBJ2-1	CASGFQGLAYNEQFF	TGTGCCAGCGGATTCCAGGGATTGGCCTACAATGAGCAGTTCTTC
few	TRBV27	TRBD1	TRBJ2-1	CASSFRQGREQFF	TGTGCCAGCAGTTTCAGACAGGGCCGAGAGCAGTTCTTC
.	TRBV6-5	TRBD2	TRBJ2-3	CASRKFPGTSGTKSTDTQYF	TGTGCCAGCAGGAAATTCCCCGGGACTAGCGGGACGAAGAGCACAGATACGCAGTATTTT
.	TRBV6-6	TRBD1	TRBJ2-1	CASSYIGGRYNEQFF	TGTGCCAGCAGTTATATAGGGGGCCGATACAATGAGCAGTTCTTC
.	TRBV19	TRBD1	TRBJ1-4	CASSTGTATNEKLFF	TGTGCCAGTAGTACCGGGACAGCAACTAATGAAAAACTGTTTTTT
many	TRBV6-1	.	TRBJ1-2	CASSPGGYGYTF	TGTGCCAGCAGTCCGGGGGGCTATGGCTACACCTTC
few	TRBV20-1	.	TRBJ2-1	CSARFRGTYNEQFF	TGCAGTGCTAGGTTTCGGGGAACCTACAATGAGCAGTTCTTC
.	TRBV7-9	.	TRBJ1-3	CASSFWSTSSGNTIYF	TGTGCCAGCAGCTTCTGGTCTACGAGCTCTGGAAACACCATATATTTT